This TCR delta chain was observed in a study of γδ T cells in repeated Plasmodium falciparum infection. CDR3 length: 23 residues. The V gene's germline CDR1 is TSWWSYY and CDR2 QGS. Study-level findings and limits: Vdelta2-negative gammadelta repertoires appeared less diverse and less shared in Malian than Australian children.

Gammadelta T cells were flow-sorted from PBMC into Vgamma9/Vdelta2+ and Vdelta2-negative populations for bulk analysis. With CATT, TCRdb re-called clones from the multiplex PCR reads. The sample yields 70,000 to 95,000 delta-chain clones, 1.4% seen once. This clone has more than one count but fewer than ten. Its antigen is still unknown. A far larger clone is just one base off, so this is likely a read error. This sample also contains other DNA sequences that code for the same CDR3. The specimen sequenced was gamma-delta T cells from blood. The gene calls are TRDV1 and TRDJ2; 10 positions match TRDD3. No J gene is reported in TCRdb; it was inferred here by comparing the DNA with germline. The receptor comes from a pool of human donors (malaria-infected and uninfected, not separated). CDR3 in DNA: TGCGCTCTTGGGGATCTAAGTCTTCCTAGCCAGACTGGGGGATGTAATTTGACAGCACAACTCTTCTTT. The encoded protein is CALGDLSLPSQTGGCNLTAQLFF.